This TCR beta chain was sequenced in a study of regulatory T cells in long-lasting Graves disease. Study at large: Recently diagnosed Graves' patients had received antithyroid drugs for under 3 months.

CDR3 size: 16 residues. V shed 6 bases and J shed 10 bases, with 26 bases lying between them. The V gene's germline CDR1 is SGHRS and CDR2 YFSETQ. The TCR beta library used iRepertoire HTBI primers with Arm-PCR amplification of CDR3. One entry per CDR3 protein results from TCRdb running MiXCR on the multiplex PCR reads. The table lists about 350,000 distinct CDR3 sequences, roughly 15% of them singletons. This clonotype was counted between two and nine times. Time point meaning: newly diagnosed GD, antithyroid drugs for less than 3 months. Isolated PBMC RNA provided the starting material for the TCR library. The sample also formed part of further work on T cells in Graves' hyperthyroidism and ophthalmopathy.

The clonotype comes from a woman under 30 with Graves disease. This specimen was peripheral blood mononuclear cells (PBMCs), taken at new diagnosis, from a patient treated with antithyroid drugs. The chain employs TRBV5-1 and TRBJ2-1, with D possibly being TRBD2 (5 bases). This CDR3 is CASNDRGATATQEQFF. DNA for the CDR3: TGCGCCAGCAACGACCGGGGTGCCACGGCCACCCAAGAGCAGTTCTTC.